This TCR beta chain was profiled in a study of blood T cell repertoires in COVID-19 (dated by TCRdb to the early 2020s). Background on the whole study: Samples covering the acute and convalescent phases of COVID-19 were provided by collaborators in the United States, Italy and Spain. The material from the prospective study consisted of cDNA or gDNA derived from T cells, B-cell-depleted T cells, or PBMCs. Subjects who had been exposed to COVID-19, were actively infected with it, or had recovered from it provided the deeply sampled blood TCRbeta repertoires that made up the dataset. Samples were obtained from the ongoing ImmuneRACE study (first 160 participants) and from over 1,000 subjects provided by 6 global collaborators. The repertoires were released in a freely available public database meant as a resource for research on the immune response to SARS-CoV-2. A de-identified subject ID, COVID-19 status, age in years and sex were almost always included in the sample metadata. Where available, HLA class I and class II types were obtained from metadata supplied by the sample provider rather than from assay-based typing. Broad study findings and their caveats: The quantity of clinical and demographic metadata differed by source and by participant and was supplied without curation.

From the germline V gene, CDR1 is MNHEY and CDR2 is SVGAGI. The CDR3 has 15 amino acids, counting the end cysteine and phenylalanine. Left in the record is the CDR3 DNA by itself, 45 bases read in frame from the first base. The trim is 6 bases for V and 3 bases for J, with a gap of 17 bases between the germline ends. The collaborating institutions used their own protocols to collect whole blood in K2EDTA tubes. Collaborator samples were shipped for TCRbeta analysis as frozen whole blood, isolated PBMCs, or DNA extracted from either sample type. TCRbeta CDR3 regions were amplified from genomic DNA using the immunoSEQ Assay, a bias-controlled multiplex PCR. Concerning the study's data processing: Nucleated cell counts per sample were estimated from amplification of reference gene primers within the assay. Sequence reads were collapsed and filtered to measure the absolute abundance of every unique TCRbeta CDR3 rearrangement. For each sample, productive Simpson clonality was calculated as the square root of Simpson's diversity index across productive rearrangements. The table was pulled from immuneACCESS by TCRdb, which kept in-frame rearrangements only. Such tables lose some clones; where checked, under half of the loss comes from unresolved V genes, and the rest has no known cause. V, J and clone size are those of that table, while D and trimming were read from the DNA. Recorded for this sample are over 150,000 clones; approximately 78% of them occurred a single time. Roughly 1.5% of the sample goes to the ten largest clones.

As for this clone: What this receptor recognizes is not known. Base qualities were left out, and no much larger clone turns up one base away.

The sequence was collected from an elderly man with acute or convalescent COVID-19. Rearrangement joined TRBV6-5 to TRBJ1-1, and the D gene may be TRBD1, 5 bases matching. Specimen: peripheral blood. CDR3 reads: CASSRDYRFDTEAFF. At the DNA level, the sequence is TGTGCCAGCAGCCGAGATTACAGGTTTGACACTGAAGCTTTCTTT.